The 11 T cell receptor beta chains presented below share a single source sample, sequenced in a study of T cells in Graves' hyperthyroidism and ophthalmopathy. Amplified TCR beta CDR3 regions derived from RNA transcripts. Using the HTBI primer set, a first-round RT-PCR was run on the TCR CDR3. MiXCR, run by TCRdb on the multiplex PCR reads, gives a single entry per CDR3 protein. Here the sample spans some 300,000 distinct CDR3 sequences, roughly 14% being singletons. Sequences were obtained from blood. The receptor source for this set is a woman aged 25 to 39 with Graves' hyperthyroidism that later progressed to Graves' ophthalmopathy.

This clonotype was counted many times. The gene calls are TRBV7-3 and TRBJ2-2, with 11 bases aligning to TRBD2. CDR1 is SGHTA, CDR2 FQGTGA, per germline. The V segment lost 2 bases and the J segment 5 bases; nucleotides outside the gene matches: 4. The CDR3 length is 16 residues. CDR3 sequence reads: CASSLGTSGRTGELFF. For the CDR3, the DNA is TGTGCCAGCAGCTTAGGGACTAGCGGACGAACCGGGGAGCTGTTTTTT.

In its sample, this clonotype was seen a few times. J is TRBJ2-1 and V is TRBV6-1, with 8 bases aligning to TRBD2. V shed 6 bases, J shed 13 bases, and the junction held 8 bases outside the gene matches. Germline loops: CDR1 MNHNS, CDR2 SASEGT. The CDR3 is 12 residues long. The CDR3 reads CASSSLAVDQFF. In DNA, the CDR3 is TGTGCCAGCAGCTCACTAGCGGTTGATCAGTTCTTC.

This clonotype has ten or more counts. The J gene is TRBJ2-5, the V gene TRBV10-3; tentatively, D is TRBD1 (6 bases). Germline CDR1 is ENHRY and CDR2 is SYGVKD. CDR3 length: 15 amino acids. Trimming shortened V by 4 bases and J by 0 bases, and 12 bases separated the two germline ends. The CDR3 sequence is CAISGYRDNQETQYF. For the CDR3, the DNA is TGTGCCATCAGTGGTTACAGGGATAACCAAGAGACCCAGTACTTC.

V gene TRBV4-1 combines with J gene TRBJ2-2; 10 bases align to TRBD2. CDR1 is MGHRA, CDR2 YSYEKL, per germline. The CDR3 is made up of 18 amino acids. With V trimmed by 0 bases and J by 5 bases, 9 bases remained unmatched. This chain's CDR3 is CASSQDSVPAGGTGELFF. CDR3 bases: TGCGCCAGCAGCCAAGATTCGGTTCCAGCGGGAGGGACCGGGGAGCTGTTTTTT.

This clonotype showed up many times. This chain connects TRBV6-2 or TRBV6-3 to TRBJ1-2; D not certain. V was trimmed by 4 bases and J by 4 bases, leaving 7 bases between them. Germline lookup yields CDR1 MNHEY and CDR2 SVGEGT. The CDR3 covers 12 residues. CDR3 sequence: CASSSMGYGYTF. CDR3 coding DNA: TGTGCCAGCAGTTCCATGGGCTATGGCTACACCTTC.

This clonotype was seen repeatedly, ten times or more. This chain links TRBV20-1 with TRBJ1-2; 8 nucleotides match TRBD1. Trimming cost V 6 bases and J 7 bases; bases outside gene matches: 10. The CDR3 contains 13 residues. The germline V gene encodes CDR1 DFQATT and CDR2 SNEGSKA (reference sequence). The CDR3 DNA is TGCAGTGCACCGGGGACAGGTACATTTGGCTACACCTTC. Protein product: CSAPGTGTFGYTF.

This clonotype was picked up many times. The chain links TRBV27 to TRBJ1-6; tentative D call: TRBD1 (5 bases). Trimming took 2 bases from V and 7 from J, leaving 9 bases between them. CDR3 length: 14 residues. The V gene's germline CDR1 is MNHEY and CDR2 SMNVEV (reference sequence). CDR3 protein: CASSLRGVNSPLHF. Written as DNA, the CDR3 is TGTGCCAGCAGTTTACGAGGGGTGAATTCACCCCTCCACTTT.

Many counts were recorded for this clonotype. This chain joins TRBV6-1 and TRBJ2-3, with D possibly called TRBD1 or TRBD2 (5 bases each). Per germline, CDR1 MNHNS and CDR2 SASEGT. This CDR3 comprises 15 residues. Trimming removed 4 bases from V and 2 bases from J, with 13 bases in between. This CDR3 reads CASSGGYGDTDTQYF. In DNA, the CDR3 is TGTGCCAGCAGTGGGGGGTACGGAGACACAGATACGCAGTATTTT.

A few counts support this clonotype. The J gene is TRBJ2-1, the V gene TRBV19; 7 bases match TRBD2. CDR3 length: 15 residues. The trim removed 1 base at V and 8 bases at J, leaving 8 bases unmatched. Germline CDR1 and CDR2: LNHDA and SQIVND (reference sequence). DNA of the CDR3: TGTGCCAGTAGTATAGCAGGTCGGGAGGCTGATGAGCAGTTCTTC. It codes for CASSIAGREADEQFF. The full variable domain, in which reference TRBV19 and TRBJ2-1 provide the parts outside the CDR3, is DGGITQSPKYLFRKEGQNVTLSCEQNLNHDAMYWYRQDPGQGLRLIYYSQIVNDFQKGDIAEGYSVSREKKESFPLTVTSAQKNPTAFYLCASSIAGREADEQFFGPGTRLTVL.

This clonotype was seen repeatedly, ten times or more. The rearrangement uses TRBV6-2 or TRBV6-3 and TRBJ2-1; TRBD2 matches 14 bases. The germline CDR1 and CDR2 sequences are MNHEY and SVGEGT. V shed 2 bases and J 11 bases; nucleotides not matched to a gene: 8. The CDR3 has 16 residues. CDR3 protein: CASSYGGGLAGVKQFF. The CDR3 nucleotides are TGTGCCAGCAGTTACGGGGGGGGACTAGCGGGAGTAAAGCAGTTCTTC.

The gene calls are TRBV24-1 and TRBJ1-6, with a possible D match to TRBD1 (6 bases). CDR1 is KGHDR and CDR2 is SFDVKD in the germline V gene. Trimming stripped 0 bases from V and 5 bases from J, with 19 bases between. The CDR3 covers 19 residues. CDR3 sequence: CATSDLRSGEAGDNSPLHF. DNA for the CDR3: TGTGCCACCAGTGATTTGCGGTCTGGGGAGGCAGGGGATAATTCACCCCTCCACTTT.